This paragraph reports one T cell receptor (beta chain). The antigen it recognizes is unknown. Base qualities were left out, and no much larger clone turns up one base away. These data belong to a study of blood T cell repertoires in COVID-19 (dated by TCRdb to about 2020). About the full investigation: Samples covering the acute and convalescent phases of COVID-19 were provided by collaborators in the United States, Italy and Spain. The prospective study material was composed of cDNA or gDNA derived from T cells, B-cell-depleted T cells, or PBMCs. The dataset comprised deeply sampled blood TCRbeta repertoires from subjects exposed to, actively infected with, or recovered from COVID-19. A freely available public database, intended as a resource for researchers studying the immune response to SARS-CoV-2, is where the repertoires were released. The samples were drawn from the first 160 participants of the ongoing ImmuneRACE study and from 1,254 subjects provided by 6 global collaborators. Sample metadata almost always included a de-identified subject ID, COVID-19 status, age in years and sex. HLA class I and class II types, where available, came from metadata supplied by the sample provider rather than from assay-based typing.

Results and caveats for the whole study, not just this receptor: Clinical and demographic metadata were provided uncurated, with the amount varying by source and participant.

The CDR3 holds 13 amino acids from the cysteine to the phenylalanine. The read is trimmed to its CDR3 DNA, 39 bases read in frame from base 1. Between the V and J ends, shortened by 4 bases and 4 bases respectively, the junction contains 11 bases. From the germline V gene, CDR1 is SQVTM and CDR2 is ANQGSEA. TCRbeta CDR3 regions were amplified from genomic DNA using the immunoSEQ Assay, a bias-controlled multiplex PCR. On the study's bioinformatics: The number of nucleated cells in each sample was estimated from the amplification of reference gene primers within the assay. Sequence reads were collapsed and filtered to measure the absolute abundance of every unique TCRbeta CDR3 rearrangement. Productive Simpson clonality was computed per sample as the square root of Simpson's diversity index over productive rearrangements. TCRdb took over this immuneACCESS table, retaining in-frame rearrangements with V and J assigned. Such tables are incomplete; in checked studies, under half of the missing clones stem from an unresolved V gene, and the remainder is unexplained. V and J calls and clone size are copied from that table; D and trimming were computed from the DNA. This sample gives about 110,000 clones in total; approximately 84% of them show up just once. Of the sample, 5.5% to 8.5% is held by the ten largest clones.

Each collaborating institution followed its own protocols to collect whole blood in K2EDTA tubes. For TCRbeta analysis, collaborators shipped samples in one of three forms: frozen whole blood, isolated PBMCs, or DNA extracted from either of those sample types. Sequencing was performed on peripheral blood. The rearrangement joined TRBV29-1 to TRBJ1-5; TRBD1 is possibly the D segment (5 matching bases). The source of this sequence is a woman between 50 and 59 years old with acute or convalescent COVID-19. The DNA sequence reads TGCAGCGTTGCACAGGAAAGGAATCAGCCCCAGCATTTT. Translated, it gives CSVAQERNQPQHF. Where the CDR3 stops, the reference TRBV29-1 and TRBJ1-5 genes take over; the full variable domain is SAVISQKPSRDICQRGTSLTIQCQVDSQVTMMFWYRQQPGQSLTLIATANQGSEATYESGFVIDKFPISRPNLTFSTLTVSNMSPEDSSIYLCSVAQERNQPQHFGDGTRLSIL.